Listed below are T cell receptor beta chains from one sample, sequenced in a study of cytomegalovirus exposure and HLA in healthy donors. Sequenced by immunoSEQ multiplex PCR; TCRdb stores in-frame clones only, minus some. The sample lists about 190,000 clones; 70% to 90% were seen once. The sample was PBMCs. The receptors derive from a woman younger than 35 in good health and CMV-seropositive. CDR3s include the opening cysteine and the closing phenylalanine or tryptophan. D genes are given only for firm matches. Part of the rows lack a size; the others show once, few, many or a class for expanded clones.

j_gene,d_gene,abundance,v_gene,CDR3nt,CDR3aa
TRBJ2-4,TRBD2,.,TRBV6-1,TGTGCCAGCAGTGTCTCCGGGAGGCCCAAAAACATTCAGTACTTC,CASSVSGRPKNIQYF
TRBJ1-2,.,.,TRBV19,TGTGCCAGTAGTATTGACATAGCTAACTATGGCTACACCTTC,CASSIDIANYGYTF
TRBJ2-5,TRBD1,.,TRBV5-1,TGCGCCAGCAGCTTGTCCGGGACAGGGGAAGAGACCCAGTACTTC,CASSLSGTGEETQYF
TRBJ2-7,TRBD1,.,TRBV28,TGTGCCAGCAGTTTAATTGGACAGGGAGCCGGCGAGCAGTACTTC,CASSLIGQGAGEQYF
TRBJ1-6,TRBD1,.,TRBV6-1,TGTGCCAGCAGTGAAATAGGGACAGTCTCTTCACCCCTCCACTTT,CASSEIGTVSSPLHF
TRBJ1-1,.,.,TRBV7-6,TGTGCCAGCAGCTTAGAGGCTCGGGGATTGAACACTGAAGCTTTCTTT,CASSLEARGLNTEAFF
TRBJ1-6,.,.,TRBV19,TGTGCCAGTAGTATCGGTAATTCACCCCTCCACTTT,CASSIGNSPLHF
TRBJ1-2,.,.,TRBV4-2,TGTGCCAGCAGCCAAGACAGCGCTGGCTACACCTTC,CASSQDSAGYTF
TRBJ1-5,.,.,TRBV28,TGTGCCACCGACCCCCGGGAGCCCCAGCATTTT,CATDPREPQHF
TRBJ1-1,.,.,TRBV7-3,TGTGCCAGCAGCTTAACGGGGGCCAACACTGAAGCTTTCTTT,CASSLTGANTEAFF
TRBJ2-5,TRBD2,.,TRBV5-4,TGTGTCAGCAGCTTGCGGGGGGGCCCCCCAGAGACCCAGTACTTC,CVSSLRGGPPETQYF
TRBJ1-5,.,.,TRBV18,TGTGCCAGCTCACCACGTGGGGGCAGGTCCCTGGTGAGCAATCAGCCCCAGCATTTT,CASSPRGGRSLVSNQPQHF
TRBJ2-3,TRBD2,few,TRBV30,TGTGCCTGGGGGGAGGGGAGCACAGATACGCAGTATTTT,CAWGEGSTDTQYF
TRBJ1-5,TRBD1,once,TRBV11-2,TGTGCCAGCAGCCCTGGGACAGCGACCAATCAGCCCCAGCATTTT,CASSPGTATNQPQHF
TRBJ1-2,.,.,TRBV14,TGTGCCAGCAGCTACGATACATCTAACTATGGCTACACCTTC,CASSYDTSNYGYTF
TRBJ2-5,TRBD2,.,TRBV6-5,TGTGCCAGCAGTTTTCAGCGGGGGGCGGTGGAGACCCAGTACTTC,CASSFQRGAVETQYF
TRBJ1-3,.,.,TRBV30,TGTGCCTGGAGCCTAGGGATTCAAGCGGCCACCATATATTTT,CAWSLGIQAATIYF
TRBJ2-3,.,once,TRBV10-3,TGTGCCATCAGTGGAGATACAGGGATTAGCACAGATACGCAGTATTTT,CAISGDTGISTDTQYF
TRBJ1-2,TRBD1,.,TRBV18,TGTGCCAGCTCACCCTCGGACAGGGGGCTTTATGGCTACACCTTC,CASSPSDRGLYGYTF
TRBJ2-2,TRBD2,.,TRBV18,TGTGCCAGCTCACCAAGGACGATTAGAGCGGGGGAGAACACCGGGGAGCTGTTTTTT,CASSPRTIRAGENTGELFF
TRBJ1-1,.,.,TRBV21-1,TGTGCCAGCAGCAAAAGGCAGGCGAACACTGAAGCTTTCTTT,CASSKRQANTEAFF
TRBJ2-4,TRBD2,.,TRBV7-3,TGTGCCAGCAGCCACTCTAGCGGGCCTCTCAAAAACAGTCAGTACTTC,CASSHSSGPLKNSQYF
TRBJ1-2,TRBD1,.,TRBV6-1,TGTGCCAGCAGTCCTCCGACAGGGCCCTATGGCTACACCTTC,CASSPPTGPYGYTF
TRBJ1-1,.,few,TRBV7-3,TGTGCCAGCAGCCCCCACCCGGGATCCGACACTGAAGCTTTCTTT,CASSPHPGSDTEAFF
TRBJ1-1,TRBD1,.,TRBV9,TGTGCCAGCAGCGCCCTCAATCCCGGGACAGCTGAAGCTTTCTTT,CASSALNPGTAEAFF
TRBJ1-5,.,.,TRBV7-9,TGTGCCAGCAGATCCGAGAATCAGCCCCAGCATTTT,CASRSENQPQHF
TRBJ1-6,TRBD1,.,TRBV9,TGTGCCAGCAGCGTAGGACAGGGGATAGTCCCCCTCCACTTT,CASSVGQGIVPLHF
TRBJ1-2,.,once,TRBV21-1,TGTGCCAGCAGCACTTGGAACAGGGTATGCGGCTACACCTTC,CASSTWNRVCGYTF
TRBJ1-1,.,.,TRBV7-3,TGTGCCAGCAGCCCCACGGCAGGGTTCACTGAAGCTTTCTTT,CASSPTAGFTEAFF
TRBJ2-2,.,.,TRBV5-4,TGTGCCAGCAAATGGCAGGGCGCGAACACCGGGGAGCTGTTTTTT,CASKWQGANTGELFF
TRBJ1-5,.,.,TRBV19,TGTGCCAGTAGTTTAGGGGGAACGGGGTGGGAGCCCCAGCATTTT,CASSLGGTGWEPQHF
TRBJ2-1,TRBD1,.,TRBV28,TGTGCCAGCAGCCCACCCCGGACAGGGCGATTTCATGAGCAGTTCTTC,CASSPPRTGRFHEQFF
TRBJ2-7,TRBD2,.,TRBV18,TGTGCCAGCTCACCCTCTCCAGCGGGGGAGGAGCAGTACTTC,CASSPSPAGEEQYF
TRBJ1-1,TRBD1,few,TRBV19,TGTGCCAGTATACCCTACGGGACAGGGGGTCGTGCTTTCTTT,CASIPYGTGGRAFF
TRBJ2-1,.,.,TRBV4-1,TGCGCCAGCAGCCCCATCAGGGCCCACAATGAGCAGTTCTTC,CASSPIRAHNEQFF
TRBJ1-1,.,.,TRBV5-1,TGCGCCAGCAGCTTAATAACACAGGGCCCGAACACTGAAGCTTTCTTT,CASSLITQGPNTEAFF
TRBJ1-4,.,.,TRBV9,TGTGCCAGCAGCGCCGGGATACAAAATGAAAAACTGTTTTTT,CASSAGIQNEKLFF
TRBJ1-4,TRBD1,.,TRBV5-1,TGCGCCAGCAGCCTGACAGGGGCGGGGGAAAAACTGTTTTTT,CASSLTGAGEKLFF
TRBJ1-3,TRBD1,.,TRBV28,TGTGCCAGCAGTCCCTTGGTATCGACAGGGTCCGGAAACACCATATATTTT,CASSPLVSTGSGNTIYF
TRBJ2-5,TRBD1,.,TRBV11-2,TGTGCCAGCAGGTTCCGGGACAGGGAACTGGAGACCCAGTACTTC,CASRFRDRELETQYF
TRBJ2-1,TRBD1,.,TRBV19,TGTGCCAGTAGTATCGGGACAGGAGCCTACAATGAGCAGTTCTTC,CASSIGTGAYNEQFF
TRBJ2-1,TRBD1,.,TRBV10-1,TGCGCCAGCAGTGAAAAAACAGGGGATGGTGAGCAGTTCTTC,CASSEKTGDGEQFF
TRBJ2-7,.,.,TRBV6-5,TGTGCCAGCAGTATGGGGCCCACCGGCGAGCAGTACTTC,CASSMGPTGEQYF
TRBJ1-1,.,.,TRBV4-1,TGCGCCAGCCATTTGGGAGGGGCGGGGAACACTGAAGCTTTCTTT,CASHLGGAGNTEAFF
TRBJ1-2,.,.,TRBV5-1,TGCGCCAGCAGCAGGGGGGGAAGCTATGGCTACACCTTC,CASSRGGSYGYTF
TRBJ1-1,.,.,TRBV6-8,TGTGCCAGCACCTTGGGGGGGCGGTTCAACACTGAAGCTTTCTTT,CASTLGGRFNTEAFF
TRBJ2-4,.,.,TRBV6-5,TGTGCCAGCACCCCGGTTTGGGGCCCAAAAAACATTCAGTACTTC,CASTPVWGPKNIQYF
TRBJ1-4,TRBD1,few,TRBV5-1,TGCGCCAGCAGCCTCCGGGACAGTAATGAAAAACTGTTTTTT,CASSLRDSNEKLFF
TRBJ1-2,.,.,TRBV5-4,TGTGCCAGCAGCTTCGAGGTTCAGAGTGGCTACACCTTC,CASSFEVQSGYTF
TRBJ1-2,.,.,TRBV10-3,TGTGCCATCAGTGAGTGGACCCAGGGGGGCTACACCTTC,CAISEWTQGGYTF
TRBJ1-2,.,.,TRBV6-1,TGTGCCAGCAGTGCGCCGGGACAAGCTAACTATGGCTACACCTTC,CASSAPGQANYGYTF
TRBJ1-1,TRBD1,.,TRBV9,TGTGCCAGCAGCCCTCACTACAGGGGGGGGTGGGGCACTGAAGCTTTCTTT,CASSPHYRGGWGTEAFF
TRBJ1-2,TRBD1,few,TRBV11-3,TGTGCCAGCAGCTTAGGAGAGACAGGGGGCGAGGTCTATGGCTACACCTTC,CASSLGETGGEVYGYTF
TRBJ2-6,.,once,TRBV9,TGTGCCAGCAGCGTCCAGGACAGTCAACCTGGGGCCAACGTCCTGACTTTC,CASSVQDSQPGANVLTF
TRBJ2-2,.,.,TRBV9,TGTGCCAGCAGCGCACCGACAGTGTCCACCGGGGAGCTGTTTTTT,CASSAPTVSTGELFF